The clone carrying this T cell receptor (beta chain) has more than one count but fewer than ten. What it binds is unknown. The data stem from a study of human T cells and chemical hapten exposure. Study details: All through the approximately 22-week study, the scalp of each patient received diphenylcyclopropenone doses weekly. Whole-study results and caveats: TCRs at a frequency above 1 in 1000 stayed unchanged with DPC sensitization. Significantly more large CDR3 similarity clusters arose among expanded TCRs than among controls.

The sample's time point: patch test 2, 6 weeks after DPC sensitization. Noted treatment: therapeutic diphenylcyclopropenone sensitization with weekly scalp DPC. It was unfractionated whole blood from which total RNA was extracted. Prior to each patch test being applied, blood was drawn. MiXCR was run by TCRdb on the RACE reads, yielding one entry per CDR3 protein. The sample records tens of thousands of distinct CDR3 sequences, about 9.6% being singletons. This sample comprised whole blood, obtained in connection with sensitization to the hapten diphenylcyclopropenone (DPC). This TCR derives from a woman aged 25 to 45 with alopecia areata. Some clones in this sample may be carry-over from other donors' samples.

CDR3 sequence reads: CASSPPEETQYF. The CDR3 DNA is TGTGCCAGCTCCCCCCCCGAGGAGACCCAGTACTTC. This chain connects TRBV18 to TRBJ2-5; D ambiguous. The V gene's germline CDR1 is KGHSH and CDR2 LQKENI. This CDR3 contains 12 residues. V dropped 6 bases and J dropped 5 bases, with 10 bases sitting between them.